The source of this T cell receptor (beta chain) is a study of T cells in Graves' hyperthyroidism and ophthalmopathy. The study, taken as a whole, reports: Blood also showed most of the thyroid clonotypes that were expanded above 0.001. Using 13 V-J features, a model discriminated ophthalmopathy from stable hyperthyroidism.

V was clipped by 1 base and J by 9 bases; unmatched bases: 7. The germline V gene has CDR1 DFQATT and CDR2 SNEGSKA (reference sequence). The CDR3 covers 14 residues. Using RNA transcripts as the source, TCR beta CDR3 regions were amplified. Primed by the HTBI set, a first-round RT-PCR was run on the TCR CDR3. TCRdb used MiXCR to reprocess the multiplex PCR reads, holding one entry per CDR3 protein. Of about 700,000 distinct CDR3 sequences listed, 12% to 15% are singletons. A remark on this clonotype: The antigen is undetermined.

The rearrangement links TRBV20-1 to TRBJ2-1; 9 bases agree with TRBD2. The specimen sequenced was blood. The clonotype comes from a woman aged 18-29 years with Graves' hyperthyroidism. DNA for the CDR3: TGCAGTGCTAGAGTCGCGGGAGGGTCAGCTGAGCAGTTCTTC. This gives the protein CSARVAGGSAEQFF.